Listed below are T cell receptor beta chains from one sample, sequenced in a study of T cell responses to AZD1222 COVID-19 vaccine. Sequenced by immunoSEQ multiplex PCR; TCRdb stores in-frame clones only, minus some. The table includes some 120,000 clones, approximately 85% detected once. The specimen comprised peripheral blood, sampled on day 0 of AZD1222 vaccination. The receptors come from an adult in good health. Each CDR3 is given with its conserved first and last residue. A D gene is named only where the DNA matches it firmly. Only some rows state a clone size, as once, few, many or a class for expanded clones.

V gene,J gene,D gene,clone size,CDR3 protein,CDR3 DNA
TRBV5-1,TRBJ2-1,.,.,CASSLGSEYNEQFF,TGCGCCAGCAGCTTGGGCAGCGAGTACAATGAGCAGTTCTTC
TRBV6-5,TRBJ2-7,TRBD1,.,CATRDSPYEQYF,TGTGCCACCCGGGACAGTCCCTACGAGCAGTACTTC
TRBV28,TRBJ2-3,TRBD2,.,CASSLRLLAGLFNTQYF,TGTGCCAGCAGTTTACGGTTGCTAGCGGGACTCTTCAATACGCAGTATTTT
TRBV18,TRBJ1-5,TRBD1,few,CASSPPMTGSGNQPQHF,TGTGCCAGCTCACCACCGATGACAGGGTCGGGCAATCAGCCCCAGCATTTT
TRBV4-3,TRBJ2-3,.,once,CASSQDPGAGDTQYF,TGCGCCAGCAGCCAAGATCCAGGGGCTGGAGATACGCAGTATTTT
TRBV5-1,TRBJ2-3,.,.,CASRAGSTDTQYF,TGCGCCAGCAGGGCGGGAAGCACAGATACGCAGTATTTT
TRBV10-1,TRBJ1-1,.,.,CASSESWGKVAFF,TGCGCCAGCAGTGAGTCGTGGGGTAAGGTAGCTTTCTTT
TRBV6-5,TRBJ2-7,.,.,CASSPHTGNSYEQYF,TGTGCCAGCAGTCCCCACACAGGGAACTCCTACGAGCAGTACTTC
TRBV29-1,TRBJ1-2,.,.,CSVEEGRGYGYTF,TGCAGCGTTGAAGAGGGTAGAGGCTATGGCTACACCTTC
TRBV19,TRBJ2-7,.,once,CASSGRAGFYEQYF,TGTGCCAGTAGTGGGCGGGCTGGATTCTACGAGCAGTACTTC
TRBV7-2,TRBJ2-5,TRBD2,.,CASSLAALAGGPVFETQYF,TGTGCCAGCAGCTTAGCGGCACTAGCGGGAGGGCCCGTATTCGAGACCCAGTACTTC
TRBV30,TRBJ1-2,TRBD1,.,CACPRPTGILSYTF,TGTGCCTGCCCTCGCCCGACAGGGATCCTTAGCTACACCTTC
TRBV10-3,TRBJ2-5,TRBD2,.,CAIADSAGGQETQYF,TGTGCCATCGCAGATTCGGCGGGGGGGCAAGAGACCCAGTACTTC
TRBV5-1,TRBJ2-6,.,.,CASSLEEVGASSGANVLTF,TGCGCCAGCAGCTTGGAAGAGGTAGGGGCAAGCTCTGGGGCCAACGTCCTGACTTTC
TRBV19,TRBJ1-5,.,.,CATQTGTPFNQPQHF,TGTGCCACCCAGACAGGTACCCCCTTTAATCAGCCCCAGCATTTT
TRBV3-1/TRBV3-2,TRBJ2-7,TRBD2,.,CASSWTSGTYEQYF,TGTGCCAGCAGCTGGACTAGCGGGACCTACGAGCAGTACTTC
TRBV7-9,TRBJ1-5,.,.,CASSSTGHYNQPQHF,TGTGCCAGCAGCTCGACAGGTCATTACAATCAGCCCCAGCATTTT
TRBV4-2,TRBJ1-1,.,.,CASSQDILGNTEAFF,TGTGCCAGCAGCCAAGATATCCTTGGGAACACTGAAGCTTTCTTT
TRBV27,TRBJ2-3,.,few,CASSLTTPRTDTQYF,TGTGCCAGCAGTTTAACTACCCCCCGGACAGATACGCAGTATTTT
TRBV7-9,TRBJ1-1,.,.,CASSPDTPGWEAFF,TGTGCCAGCAGCCCGGACACCCCGGGGTGGGAAGCTTTCTTT
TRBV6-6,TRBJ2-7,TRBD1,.,CASSLLTGAVRPYEQYF,TGTGCCAGCAGTCTCCTAACAGGGGCTGTTCGCCCGTACGAGCAGTACTTC
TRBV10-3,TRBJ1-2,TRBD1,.,CAIRGTGVWGYTF,TGTGCCATCAGAGGGACAGGGGTATGGGGCTACACCTTC
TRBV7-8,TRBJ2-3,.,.,CASSFSGLSTDTQYF,TGTGCCAGCAGCTTTAGCGGCCTTAGCACAGATACGCAGTATTTT
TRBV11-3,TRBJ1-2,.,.,CASSAVGGKDYGYTF,TGTGCCAGCAGCGCAGTCGGGGGGAAGGACTATGGCTACACCTTC
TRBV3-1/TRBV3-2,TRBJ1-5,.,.,CASSQASGQPQHF,TGTGCCAGCAGCCAGGCGTCGGGCCAGCCCCAGCATTTT
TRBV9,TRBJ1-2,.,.,CASSTDSFYGYTF,TGTGCCAGCAGCACGGACAGCTTCTATGGCTACACCTTC
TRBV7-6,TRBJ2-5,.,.,CASSSQLGETQYF,TGTGCCAGCAGCTCCCAATTAGGAGAGACCCAGTACTTC
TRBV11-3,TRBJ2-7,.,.,CASSLSGAGKLGEQYF,TGTGCCAGCAGCTTATCGGGGGCGGGAAAGCTGGGAGAGCAGTACTTC
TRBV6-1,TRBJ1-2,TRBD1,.,CASSLAGTDGYTF,TGTGCCAGCAGTTTAGCCGGGACAGATGGCTACACCTTC